This T cell receptor beta chain was captured by sequencing in a study of shared clonotypes between healthy human individuals. Findings and caveats of the study: There were few donors, and this limited the genetic and exposure-history diversity represented.

On this clone itself: The antigen is undetermined.

Germline CDR1 LGHNT, CDR2 FRNRAP. V gave up 1 base and J gave up 7 bases, with 11 bases separating them. The CDR3 has 13 residues. CD45RO-negative cells were positively selected for CCR7, leaving out terminally differentiated effector memory CD45RA+ cells. Sequenced by immunoSEQ multiplex PCR; TCRdb stores in-frame clones only, minus some. The sample lists more than 2 million clones, 85% to 95% occurring once. The clonotype comes from a man between 18 and 29 years old in good health. The sequencing input was naive CD8+ T cells sorted from blood. The genes are TRBV12-5 and TRBJ2-7; TRBD2 is a possible D gene (6 bases). CDR3 amino acids: CASGLGIRGEQYF. CDR3 bases: TGTGCTAGTGGTTTGGGGATTCGGGGGGAGCAGTACTTC.